A selection of T cell receptor beta chains follows, all from one sample in a study of OX40 agonist ivuxolimab in advanced cancers. Data came from immunoSEQ multiplex PCR; TCRdb stores just in-frame clones and leaves some out. The data show 90,000 to 95,000 clones, roughly 86% seen once. The source was CD4+ or CD8+ T cells sorted from blood, collected in a trial of the OX40 agonist ivuxolimab. These receptors were collected from an adult with an advanced solid tumor such as melanoma, head and neck, liver or kidney cancer. Both conserved end residues are part of each CDR3. A D gene is named only where the DNA matches it firmly. The listing skips clone size in some rows; elsewhere it reads once, few, many or a size class.

clone_size,j_call,d_call,v_call,cdr3_nt,cdr3_aa
-,TRBJ2-5,TRBD2,TRBV5-1,TGCGCCAGCAGCTTGGGTACTAGCGCCGGGACCCAGTACTTC,CASSLGTSAGTQYF
-,TRBJ2-3,-,TRBV9,TGTGCCAGCACCCTAGGGGTCCTGGGCACAGATACGCAGTATTTT,CASTLGVLGTDTQYF
few,TRBJ1-1,-,TRBV7-9,TGTGCCAGCAGCCCCGTTGGGACGGGGACTGAAGCTTTCTTT,CASSPVGTGTEAFF
-,TRBJ2-2,TRBD2,TRBV18,TGTGCCAGCTCACCTCAGACTAGCGGGAACGCCGGGGAGCTGTTTTTT,CASSPQTSGNAGELFF
-,TRBJ2-5,TRBD2,TRBV5-1,TGCGCCAGCAGCATTGGACTAGCGGGAGGCGGAGAGACCCAGTACTTC,CASSIGLAGGGETQYF
few,TRBJ1-1,-,TRBV6-4,TGTGCCAGCAGTGACTCCTTGGGGCGTGATGAGAACACTGAAGCTTTCTTT,CASSDSLGRDENTEAFF
-,TRBJ1-4,-,TRBV28,TGTGCCAGCAGATTAAGGGGTTCGGGTGAAAAACTGTTTTTT,CASRLRGSGEKLFF
few,TRBJ2-1,TRBD2,TRBV7-2,TGTGCCAGCAGCTTAGCGGGAGGGCCCTACAATGAGCAGTTCTTC,CASSLAGGPYNEQFF
-,TRBJ1-1,TRBD1,TRBV4-1,TGCGCCAGCAGCCAACCGCGGACAGGGAACACTGAAGCTTTCTTT,CASSQPRTGNTEAFF
-,TRBJ1-1,-,TRBV6-6,TGTGCCAGCAGTTACGGAGGCAGCTCGGGGACTGAAGCTTTCTTT,CASSYGGSSGTEAFF
few,TRBJ1-5,-,TRBV19,TGTGCCAGTAGTGCTTTGGGGGCGGCCGATTACAATCAGCCCCAGCATTTT,CASSALGAADYNQPQHF
-,TRBJ1-2,-,TRBV29-1,TGCAGCGTTGAAGAGCCGGGCAGCTACACCTTC,CSVEEPGSYTF
-,TRBJ2-5,-,TRBV11-2,TGTGCCAGCAGCTTAGAAGCCGGGTTTTGGGAGACCCAGTACTTC,CASSLEAGFWETQYF
-,TRBJ1-2,TRBD1,TRBV5-5,TGTGCCAGCAGCTTGGGTCCGGGACAGGGGTATACTAACTATGGCTACACCTTC,CASSLGPGQGYTNYGYTF
-,TRBJ2-1,TRBD2,TRBV30,TGTGCCTGGAGTGCGACTAGCGGGAGCTCCTACAATGAGCAGTTCTTC,CAWSATSGSSYNEQFF
-,TRBJ1-1,-,TRBV5-1,TGCGCCAGCAGCTTGACGGATATGACAGCCACTGAAGCTTTCTTT,CASSLTDMTATEAFF
once,TRBJ2-1,TRBD2,TRBV6-5,TGTGCCAGCAGTTCACTAGCGGGTATTTACAATGAGCAGTTCTTC,CASSSLAGIYNEQFF
-,TRBJ2-7,-,TRBV18,TGTGCCAGCTCACCCCGGAGGTACGAGCAGTACTTC,CASSPRRYEQYF
-,TRBJ2-1,-,TRBV7-2,TGTGCCAGCAGCACAGGGCCAGCGGACTCCTACAATGAGCAGTTCTTC,CASSTGPADSYNEQFF
-,TRBJ1-2,-,TRBV5-1,TGCGCCAGCAGCTTGGGGAGCAGCTATGGCTACACCTTC,CASSLGSSYGYTF
-,TRBJ2-1,TRBD2,TRBV6-1,TGTGCCAGCAGTGAACTACGGACTAGGGGCTCTAATGAGCAGTTCTTC,CASSELRTRGSNEQFF
-,TRBJ2-2,TRBD2,TRBV7-3,TGTGCCAGCAGCTTAACTAGCGGGTTGGCCGGGGAGCTGTTTTTT,CASSLTSGLAGELFF
-,TRBJ1-2,-,TRBV28,TGTGCCAGCAGTCCCCGGGGCCTCTATGGCTACACCTTC,CASSPRGLYGYTF
-,TRBJ2-1,TRBD2,TRBV19,TGTGCCAGTAGTATTGGGGCGGGAGGGCCAAATGAGCAGTTCTTC,CASSIGAGGPNEQFF
once,TRBJ2-5,TRBD1,TRBV5-1,TGCGCCAGCAGCGTAGCTGGGACAGCCGGCCAAGAGACCCAGTACTTC,CASSVAGTAGQETQYF
-,TRBJ2-3,TRBD2,TRBV6-4,TGTGCCAGCAGTGAAACCGGGACTAGCGAAGATACGCAGTATTTT,CASSETGTSEDTQYF
-,TRBJ2-2,-,TRBV5-1,TGCGCCAGCAGCTTACAAGGCACCGGGGAGCTGTTTTTT,CASSLQGTGELFF
few,TRBJ2-7,TRBD2,TRBV27,TGTGCCAGCAGTGCTAGCGGTTACTCCTACGAGCAGTACTTC,CASSASGYSYEQYF
-,TRBJ1-5,-,TRBV28,TGTGCCAGCAGTTTATATGGGACTCAGAGCAATCAGCCCCAGCATTTT,CASSLYGTQSNQPQHF
-,TRBJ2-1,-,TRBV11-2,TGTGCCAGCAGCTTACGGGGCTCCTACAATGAGCAGTTCTTC,CASSLRGSYNEQFF
-,TRBJ2-2,-,TRBV20-1,TGCAGTGCACTAATAGTCGGGGAGCTGTTTTTT,CSALIVGELFF
-,TRBJ2-7,-,TRBV7-8,TGTGCCAGCAGCTTATCGTATGGACAGTCCTACGAGCAGTACTTC,CASSLSYGQSYEQYF
-,TRBJ2-4,-,TRBV19,TGTGCCAGTAGTATAGGGGTAAGCCCTCGACAAAACATTCAGTACTTC,CASSIGVSPRQNIQYF
-,TRBJ1-2,-,TRBV30,TGTGCCTGGAGTAGGACGGGAAGCTATGGCTACACCTTC,CAWSRTGSYGYTF
-,TRBJ2-1,TRBD2,TRBV6-1,TGTGCCAGCACGGGACTAGCGGGATACAATGAGCAGTTCTTC,CASTGLAGYNEQFF
-,TRBJ2-7,-,TRBV5-1,TGCGCCAGCAGCCCGGGCGGACAGAACTACGAGCAGTACTTC,CASSPGGQNYEQYF
-,TRBJ2-1,-,TRBV30,TGTGCCTGGAGTGCTGGGAATGAGCAGTTCTTC,CAWSAGNEQFF
-,TRBJ2-1,-,TRBV19,TGTGCCAGTAGTCCTCGATTCCAGGAGGGGAATGAGCAGTTCTTC,CASSPRFQEGNEQFF
few,TRBJ1-2,-,TRBV19,TGTGCCAGTAGTATGCAGCGGAACTATGGCTACACCTTC,CASSMQRNYGYTF
few,TRBJ1-1,-,TRBV10-2,TGCGCCAGCATTTTGTCCGGTGAAAACACTGAAGCTTTCTTT,CASILSGENTEAFF
-,TRBJ2-7,-,TRBV30,TGTGCCTGGAGGGGGGTTGGGGGCTACGAGCAGTACTTC,CAWRGVGGYEQYF
-,TRBJ2-1,TRBD2,TRBV6-4,TGTGCCAGCACGGAACTAGCGGGAGTTCACAATGAGCAGTTCTTC,CASTELAGVHNEQFF
-,TRBJ1-1,-,TRBV5-4,TGTGCCAGCAGCTTGAAGGTCAGCAACACTGAAGCTTTCTTT,CASSLKVSNTEAFF
-,TRBJ1-4,-,TRBV27,TGTGCCACTTCCGGTGGGGGGGCAGGGGAGGAAAAACTGTTTTTT,CATSGGGAGEEKLFF
-,TRBJ2-5,-,TRBV5-4,TGTGCCAGCAGCTTGGAGGCAGGCCAAGAGACCCAGTACTTC,CASSLEAGQETQYF
once,TRBJ1-4,-,TRBV6-1,TGTGCCAGCAGTGTTCGGTCAACTAATGAAAAACTGTTTTTT,CASSVRSTNEKLFF
once,TRBJ2-3,-,TRBV10-3,TGTGCCATCAGTGATCGCGCGCAAACCCCAGATACGCAGTATTTT,CAISDRAQTPDTQYF
once,TRBJ1-2,-,TRBV5-4,TGTGCCAGCAGCCGGTCAGACAACTATGGCTACACCTTC,CASSRSDNYGYTF
-,TRBJ1-1,-,TRBV7-9,TGTGCCAGCAGCTTAAGTGAGGGCACTGAAGCTTTCTTT,CASSLSEGTEAFF
-,TRBJ1-5,-,TRBV28,TGTGCCAGCAGTTTGGCCCTTGAGGGGCGGAGTCAGCCCCAGCATTTT,CASSLALEGRSQPQHF
once,TRBJ2-4,-,TRBV11-3,TGTGCCAGCAGCTCTCGTCTCGAAAACATTCAGTACTTC,CASSSRLENIQYF
-,TRBJ2-1,-,TRBV2,TGTGCCAGCACCGCAGCCTTAAAAAATGAGCAGTTCTTC,CASTAALKNEQFF
-,TRBJ1-1,-,TRBV5-1,TGCGCCAGCAGCCTCACAGGGACCCACACTGAAGCTTTCTTT,CASSLTGTHTEAFF
once,TRBJ2-5,-,TRBV5-1,TGCGCCAGCAGCCCGGTGCCGGTTCTGGAGACCCAGTACTTC,CASSPVPVLETQYF
-,TRBJ1-2,-,TRBV6-5,TGTGCCAGCAAATGGGCAGGGCGGTCTGGCTACACCTTC,CASKWAGRSGYTF
-,TRBJ1-3,TRBD1,TRBV9,TGTGCCAGCAGCACGACAGGGACTTCTGGAAACACCATATATTTT,CASSTTGTSGNTIYF
-,TRBJ2-2,-,TRBV7-2,TGTGCCAGCAGCTTAGGGGGGCCTGGCGGGGAGCTGTTTTTT,CASSLGGPGGELFF
once,TRBJ2-5,TRBD1,TRBV15,TGTGCCACCAGCAGTTACCGAGCGGGACAGGGGGCGGAGACCCAGTACTTC,CATSSYRAGQGAETQYF
-,TRBJ2-5,TRBD2,TRBV5-1,TGCGCCAGCAGGCAGGGACTAGCAGAAGAGACCCAGTACTTC,CASRQGLAEETQYF